This T cell receptor (beta chain) was captured in a study of control samples from healthy donors and cancer patients. Repertoires were generated with immunoSEQ multiplex PCR, while TCRdb's copy carries only in-frame clones and drops some. This table holds approximately 100,000 clones, over 65% found once. CDR1 is LNHDA, CDR2 SQIVND, per germline (reference sequence). CDR3 length: 17 residues. The junction had 4 bases not matched to a gene; V was cut back by 1 base and J by 0 bases. The V gene is TRBV19, the J gene TRBJ1-5; 9 nucleotides line up with TRBD1. The clonotype was recovered from a woman aged 40-49 years in good health. Sequenced material: blood. CDR3 DNA: TGTGCCAGTAGTATAGCACACAGGGGGCTTAGCAATCAGCCCCAGCATTTT. Encoded protein: CASSIAHRGLSNQPQHF.